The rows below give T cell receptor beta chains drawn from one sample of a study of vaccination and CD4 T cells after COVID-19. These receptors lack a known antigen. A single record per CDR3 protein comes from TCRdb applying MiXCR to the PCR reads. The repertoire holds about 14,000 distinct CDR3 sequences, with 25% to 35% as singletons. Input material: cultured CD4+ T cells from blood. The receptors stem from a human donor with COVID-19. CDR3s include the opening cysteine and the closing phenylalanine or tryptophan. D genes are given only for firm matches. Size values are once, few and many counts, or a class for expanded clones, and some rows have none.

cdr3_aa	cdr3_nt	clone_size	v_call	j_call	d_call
CASSPSGGGTYTQYF	TGTGCCAGCAGCCCTAGCGGGGGGGGCACTTATACGCAGTATTTT	NA	TRBV9	TRBJ2-3	TRBD2
CASVSGGNEAFF	TGTGCCAGCGTCTCAGGGGGAAATGAAGCTTTCTTT	NA	TRBV28	TRBJ1-1	TRBD1
CSVRTVRMNTEAFF	TGCAGCGTTCGCACTGTCAGGATGAACACTGAAGCTTTCTTT	NA	TRBV29-1	TRBJ1-1	NA
CSAPRGTGDGEAFF	TGCAGTGCCCCCCGGGGGACAGGGGACGGTGAAGCTTTCTTT	few	TRBV20-1	TRBJ1-1	TRBD1
CASSLARTDKNQPQHF	TGTGCCAGCAGCTTAGCGCGGACAGACAAAAATCAGCCCCAGCATTTT	few	TRBV7-9	TRBJ1-5	NA
CASSLVGESDQPQHF	TGTGCCAGCAGCTTAGTAGGGGAATCTGATCAGCCCCAGCATTTT	NA	TRBV7-9	TRBJ1-5	NA
CASRRRDLRAFF	TGTGCCAGCAGGCGCCGGGACCTAAGGGCTTTCTTT	NA	TRBV2	TRBJ1-1	NA
CASSFKNIQYF	TGTGCCAGCAGTTTCAAAAACATTCAGTACTTC	NA	TRBV12-3/TRBV12-4	TRBJ2-4	NA
CASRRQGALNTEAFF	TGTGCCAGCAGGAGACAGGGGGCCCTGAACACTGAAGCTTTCTTT	few	TRBV6-2/TRBV6-3	TRBJ1-1	TRBD1
CASSLVGLGIGEAFF	TGTGCCAGCAGCTTAGTGGGACTGGGAATCGGGGAAGCTTTCTTT	few	TRBV7-8	TRBJ1-1	NA
CASSLGGKQGYNSPLHF	TGTGCCAGCAGCTTGGGGGGGAAACAGGGTTATAATTCACCCCTCCACTTT	NA	TRBV5-4	TRBJ1-6	NA
CASSQSDRRVRGYTF	TGCGCCAGCAGCCAATCAGACAGACGAGTCCGCGGCTACACCTTC	few	TRBV4-1	TRBJ1-2	NA